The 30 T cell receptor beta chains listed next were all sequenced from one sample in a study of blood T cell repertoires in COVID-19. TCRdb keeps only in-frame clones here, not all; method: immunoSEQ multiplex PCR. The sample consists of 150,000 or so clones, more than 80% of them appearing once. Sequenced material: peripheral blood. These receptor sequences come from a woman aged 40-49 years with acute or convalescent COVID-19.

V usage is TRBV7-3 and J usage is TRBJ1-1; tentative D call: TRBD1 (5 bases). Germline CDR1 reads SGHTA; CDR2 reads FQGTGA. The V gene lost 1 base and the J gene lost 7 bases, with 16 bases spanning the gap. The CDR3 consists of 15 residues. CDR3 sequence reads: CASSLMGSGSNEAFF. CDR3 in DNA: TGTGCCAGCAGCTTAATGGGGTCAGGGTCCAATGAAGCTTTCTTT. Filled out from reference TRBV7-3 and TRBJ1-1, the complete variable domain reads GAGVSQTPSNKVTEKGKYVELRCDPISGHTALYWYRQSLGQGPEFLIYFQGTGAADDSGLPNDRFFAVRPEGSVSTLKIQRTERGDSAVYLCASSLMGSGSNEAFFGQGTRLTVV.

The CDR3 sequence is CASKPAGMNTEAFF. In DNA, the CDR3 is TGTGCCAGCAAGCCAGCGGGAATGAACACTGAAGCTTTCTTT. The chain is built from TRBV2 and TRBJ1-1; D unresolved. This CDR3 spans 14 amino acids. V was pared by 7 bases and J by 0 bases, with 12 bases between. Germline V CDR1 and CDR2: SNHLY, FYNNEI.

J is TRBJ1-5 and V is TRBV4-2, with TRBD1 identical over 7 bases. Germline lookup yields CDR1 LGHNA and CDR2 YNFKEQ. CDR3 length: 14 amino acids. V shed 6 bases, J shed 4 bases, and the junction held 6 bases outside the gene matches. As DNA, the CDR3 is TGTGCCAGCAGGGCACAGGGGACAAATCAGCCCCAGCATTTT. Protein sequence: CASRAQGTNQPQHF.

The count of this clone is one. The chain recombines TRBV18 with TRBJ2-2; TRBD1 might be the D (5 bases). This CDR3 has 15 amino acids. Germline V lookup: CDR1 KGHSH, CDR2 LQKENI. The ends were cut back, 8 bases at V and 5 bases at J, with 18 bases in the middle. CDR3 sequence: CASPFRVFGTGELFF. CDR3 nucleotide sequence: TGTGCCAGCCCCTTCAGGGTGTTTGGGACCGGGGAGCTGTTTTTT.

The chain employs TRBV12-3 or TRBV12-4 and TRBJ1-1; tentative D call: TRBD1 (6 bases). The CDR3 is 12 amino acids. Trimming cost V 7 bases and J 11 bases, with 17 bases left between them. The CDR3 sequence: CASINTGLKAFF. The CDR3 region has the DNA TGTGCCAGCATCAACACAGGGCTTAAGGCTTTCTTT.

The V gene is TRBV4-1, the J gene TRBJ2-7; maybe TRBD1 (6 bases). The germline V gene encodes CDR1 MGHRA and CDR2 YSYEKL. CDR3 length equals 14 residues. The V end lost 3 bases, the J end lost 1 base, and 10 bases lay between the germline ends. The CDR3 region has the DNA TGCGCCAGCAGCCACACTGGACAGTCCTACGAGCAGTACTTC. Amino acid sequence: CASSHTGQSYEQYF.

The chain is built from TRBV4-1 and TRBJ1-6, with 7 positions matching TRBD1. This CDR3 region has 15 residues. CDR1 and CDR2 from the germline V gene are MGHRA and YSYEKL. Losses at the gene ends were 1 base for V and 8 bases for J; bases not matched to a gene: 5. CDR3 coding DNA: TGCGCCAGCAGCCAAGTTGACAGGGCTTATTCACCCCTCCACTTT. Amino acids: CASSQVDRAYSPLHF.

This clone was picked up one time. CDR3: CASSLDTRTEQYF. The CDR3 bases are TGTGCCAGCAGTTTAGACACCCGGACAGAGCAGTACTTC. V is TRBV12-3 or TRBV12-4 and J is TRBJ2-7; a possible D gene is TRBD1 (5 bases). V was clipped by 1 base and J by 7 bases, with 11 bases between them. CDR3 size: 13 residues.

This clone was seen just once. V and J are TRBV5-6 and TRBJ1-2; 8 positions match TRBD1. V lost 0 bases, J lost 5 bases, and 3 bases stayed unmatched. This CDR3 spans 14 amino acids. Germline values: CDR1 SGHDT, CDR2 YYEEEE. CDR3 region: CASSLVTGGYGYTF. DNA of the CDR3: TGTGCCAGCAGCTTGGTCACAGGGGGTTATGGCTACACCTTC.

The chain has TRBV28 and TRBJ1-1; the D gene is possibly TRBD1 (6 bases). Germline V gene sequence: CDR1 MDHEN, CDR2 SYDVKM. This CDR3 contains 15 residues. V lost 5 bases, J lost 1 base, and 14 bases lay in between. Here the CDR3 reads CASSPGGARNTEAFF. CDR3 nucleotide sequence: TGTGCCAGCAGTCCCGGGGGGGCGCGGAACACTGAAGCTTTCTTT.

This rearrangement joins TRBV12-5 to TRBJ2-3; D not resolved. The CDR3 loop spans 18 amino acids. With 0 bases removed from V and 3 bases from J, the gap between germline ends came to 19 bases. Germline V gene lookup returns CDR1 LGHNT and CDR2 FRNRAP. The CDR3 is CASGLVLLPGSVTDTQYF. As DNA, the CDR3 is TGTGCTAGTGGTTTGGTACTCCTTCCAGGCTCGGTTACAGATACGCAGTATTTT.

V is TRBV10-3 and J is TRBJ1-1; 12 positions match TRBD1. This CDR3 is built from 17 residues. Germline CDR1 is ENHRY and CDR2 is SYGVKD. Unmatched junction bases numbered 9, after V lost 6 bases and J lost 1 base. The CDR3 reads CAIRDPGQGAGNTEAFF. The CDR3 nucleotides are TGTGCCATCAGAGATCCGGGACAGGGGGCCGGGAACACTGAAGCTTTCTTT.

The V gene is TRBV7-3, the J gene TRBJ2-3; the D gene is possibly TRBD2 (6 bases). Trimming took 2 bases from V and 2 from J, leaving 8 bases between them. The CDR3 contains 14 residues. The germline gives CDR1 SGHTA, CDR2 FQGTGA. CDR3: CASSLGGDTDTQYF. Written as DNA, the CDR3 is TGTGCCAGCAGCTTAGGCGGGGACACAGATACGCAGTATTTT.

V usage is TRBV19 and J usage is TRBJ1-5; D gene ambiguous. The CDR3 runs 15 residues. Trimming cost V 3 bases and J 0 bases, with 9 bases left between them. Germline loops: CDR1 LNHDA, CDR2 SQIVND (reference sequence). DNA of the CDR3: TGTGCCAGTAGTATCACAGCTCATAGCAATCAGCCCCAGCATTTT. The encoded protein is CASSITAHSNQPQHF.

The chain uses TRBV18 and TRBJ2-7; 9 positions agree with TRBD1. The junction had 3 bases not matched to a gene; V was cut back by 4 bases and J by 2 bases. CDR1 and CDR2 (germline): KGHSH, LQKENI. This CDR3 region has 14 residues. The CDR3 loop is CASSRQGGTYEQYF. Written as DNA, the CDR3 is TGTGCCAGCTCACGACAGGGGGGTACCTACGAGCAGTACTTC. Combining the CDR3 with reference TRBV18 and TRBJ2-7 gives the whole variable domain NAGVMQNPRHLVRRRGQEARLRCSPMKGHSHVYWYRQLPEEGLKFMVYLQKENIIDESGMPKERFSAEFPKEGPSILRIQQVVRGDSAAYFCASSRQGGTYEQYFGPGTRLTVT.

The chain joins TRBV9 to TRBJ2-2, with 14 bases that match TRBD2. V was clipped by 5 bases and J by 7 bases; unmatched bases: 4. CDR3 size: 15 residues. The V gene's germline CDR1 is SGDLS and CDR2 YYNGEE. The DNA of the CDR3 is TGTGCCAGCAGATCGGGACTAGCGGGGGTCGGGGAGCTGTTTTTT. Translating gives CASRSGLAGVGELFF.

CDR3 amino acids: CASRQGKFVEAFF. The CDR3 DNA reads TGTGCCAGCAGACAGGGGAAGTTTGTTGAAGCTTTCTTT. V is TRBV25-1 and J is TRBJ1-1; 7 bases map to TRBD1. The CDR3 loop spans 13 amino acids. With V trimmed by 6 bases and J by 7 bases, 8 bases remained unmatched. Germline V gives CDR1 MGHDK, CDR2 SYGVNS. Complete variable domain (other parts from reference TRBV25-1 and TRBJ1-1): EADIYQTPRYLVIGTGKKITLECSQTMGHDKMYWYQQDPGMELHLIHYSYGVNSTEKGDLSSESTVSRIRTEHFPLTLESARPSHTSQYLCASRQGKFVEAFFGQGTRLTVV.

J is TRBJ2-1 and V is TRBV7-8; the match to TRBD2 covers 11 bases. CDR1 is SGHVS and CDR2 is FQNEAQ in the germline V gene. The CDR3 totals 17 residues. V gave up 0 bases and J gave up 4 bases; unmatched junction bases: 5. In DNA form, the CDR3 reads TGTGCCAGCAGCTTAGCCTTCACTAGCGGGGGTTACAATGAGCAGTTCTTC. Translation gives CASSLAFTSGGYNEQFF.

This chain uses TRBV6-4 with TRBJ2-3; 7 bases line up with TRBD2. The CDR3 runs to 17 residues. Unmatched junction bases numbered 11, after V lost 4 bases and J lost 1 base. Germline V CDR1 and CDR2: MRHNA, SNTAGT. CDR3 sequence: CASSADLSGHGTDTQYF. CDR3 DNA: TGTGCCAGCAGTGCCGACCTTAGCGGGCACGGCACAGATACGCAGTATTTT.

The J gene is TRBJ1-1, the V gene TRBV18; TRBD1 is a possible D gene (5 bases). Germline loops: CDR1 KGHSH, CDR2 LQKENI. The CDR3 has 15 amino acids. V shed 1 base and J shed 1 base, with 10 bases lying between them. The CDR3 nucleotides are TGTGCCAGCTCACCACGACGTACAGGGAACACTGAAGCTTTCTTT. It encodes CASSPRRTGNTEAFF. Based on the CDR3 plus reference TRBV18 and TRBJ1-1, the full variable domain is NAGVMQNPRHLVRRRGQEARLRCSPMKGHSHVYWYRQLPEEGLKFMVYLQKENIIDESGMPKERFSAEFPKEGPSILRIQQVVRGDSAAYFCASSPRRTGNTEAFFGQGTRLTVV.

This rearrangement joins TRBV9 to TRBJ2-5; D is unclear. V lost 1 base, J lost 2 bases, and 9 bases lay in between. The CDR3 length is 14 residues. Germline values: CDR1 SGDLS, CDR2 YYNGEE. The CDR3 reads CASSVSQTQETQYF. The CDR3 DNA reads TGTGCCAGCAGCGTAAGCCAGACACAAGAGACCCAGTACTTC.

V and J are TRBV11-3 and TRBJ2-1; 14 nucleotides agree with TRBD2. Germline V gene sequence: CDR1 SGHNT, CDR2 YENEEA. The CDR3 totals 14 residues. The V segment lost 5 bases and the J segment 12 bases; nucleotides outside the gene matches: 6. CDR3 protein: CASSQGTSGSMQFF. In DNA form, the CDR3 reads TGTGCCAGCAGCCAAGGGACTAGCGGGAGTATGCAGTTCTTC.

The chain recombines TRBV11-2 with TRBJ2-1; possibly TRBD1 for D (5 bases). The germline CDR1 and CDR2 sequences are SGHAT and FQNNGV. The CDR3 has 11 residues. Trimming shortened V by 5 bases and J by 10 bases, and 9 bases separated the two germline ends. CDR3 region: CASSLGQEQFF. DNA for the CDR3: TGTGCCAGCAGCCTAGGACAAGAGCAGTTCTTC.

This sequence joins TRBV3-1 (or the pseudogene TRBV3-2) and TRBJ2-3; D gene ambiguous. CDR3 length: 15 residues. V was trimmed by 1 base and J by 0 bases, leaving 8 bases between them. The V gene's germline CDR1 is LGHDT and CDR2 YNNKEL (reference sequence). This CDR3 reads CASSQGLASTDTQYF. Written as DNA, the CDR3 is TGTGCCAGCAGCCAAGGGTTGGCTAGCACAGATACGCAGTATTTT.

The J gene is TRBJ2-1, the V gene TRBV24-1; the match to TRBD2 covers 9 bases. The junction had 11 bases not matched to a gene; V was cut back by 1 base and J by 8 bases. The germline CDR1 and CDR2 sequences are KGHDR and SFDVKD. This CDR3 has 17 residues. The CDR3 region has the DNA TGTGCCACCAGTGATTTTTCGATTGCGGGAGGGGGCCATGAGCAGTTCTTC. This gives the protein CATSDFSIAGGGHEQFF.

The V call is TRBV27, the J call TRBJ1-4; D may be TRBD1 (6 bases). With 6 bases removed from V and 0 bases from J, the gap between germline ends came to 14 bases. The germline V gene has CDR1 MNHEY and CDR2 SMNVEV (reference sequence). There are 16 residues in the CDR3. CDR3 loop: CASRPTGFATNEKLFF. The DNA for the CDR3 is TGTGCCAGCAGACCAACAGGGTTTGCAACTAATGAAAAACTGTTTTTT.

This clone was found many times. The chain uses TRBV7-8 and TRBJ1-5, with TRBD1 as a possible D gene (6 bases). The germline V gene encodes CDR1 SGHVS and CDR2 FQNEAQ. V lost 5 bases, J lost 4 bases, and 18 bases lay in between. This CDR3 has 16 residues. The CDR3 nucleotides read TGTGCCAGCAGCCACCATGGAGACAGGAGAAATCAGCCCCAGCATTTT. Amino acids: CASSHHGDRRNQPQHF.

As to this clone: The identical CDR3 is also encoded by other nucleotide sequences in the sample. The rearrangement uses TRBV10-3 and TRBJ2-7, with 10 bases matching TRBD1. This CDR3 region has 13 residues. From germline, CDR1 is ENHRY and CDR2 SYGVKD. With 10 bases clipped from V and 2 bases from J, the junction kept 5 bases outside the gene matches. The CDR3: CATGTGATYEQYF. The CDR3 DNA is TGTGCCACCGGGACAGGGGCAACCTACGAGCAGTACTTC.

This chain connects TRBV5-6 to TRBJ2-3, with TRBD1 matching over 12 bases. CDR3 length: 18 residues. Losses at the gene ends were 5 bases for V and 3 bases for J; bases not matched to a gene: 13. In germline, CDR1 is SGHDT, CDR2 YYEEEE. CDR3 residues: CASRTAVGTGGWTDTQYF. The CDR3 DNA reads TGTGCCAGCAGAACCGCTGTCGGGACAGGGGGCTGGACAGATACGCAGTATTTT.

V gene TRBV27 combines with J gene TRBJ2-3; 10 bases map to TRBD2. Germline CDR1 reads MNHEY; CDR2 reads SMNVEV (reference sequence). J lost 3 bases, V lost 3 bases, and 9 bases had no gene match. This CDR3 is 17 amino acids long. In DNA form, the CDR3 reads TGTGCCAGCAGTTTCTGGCTAGCGGGAGCGGGAACAGATACGCAGTATTTT. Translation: CASSFWLAGAGTDTQYF.